Listed below are T cell receptor beta chains from one sample, sequenced in a study of cytomegalovirus exposure and HLA in healthy donors. The data were produced by immunoSEQ multiplex PCR, yet TCRdb's version contains in-frame clones alone and is incomplete. Counted here are about 140,000 clones, approximately 80% occurring once; the ten biggest clones make up 1.4%. Sample: PBMCs. Receptors were obtained from a man younger than 40 in good health and CMV-seropositive. The CDR3 runs from the conserved cysteine through the conserved F or W. The order of the fields is clone size, D gene, J gene, V gene, CDR3 protein, CDR3 DNA. D genes are given only for firm matches. Clone size is not always given. Where it is, it says once, few, many or a class for expanded clones.

>few|TRBD1|TRBJ1-4|TRBV6-6
CASSDRGGNEKLFF
TGTGCCAGCAGTGACAGGGGGGGTAATGAAAAACTGTTTTTT
>NA|NA|TRBJ1-2|TRBV19
CASSEALSRDYGYTF
TGTGCCAGTAGCGAGGCTCTGTCCAGGGACTATGGCTACACCTTC
>NA|TRBD1|TRBJ2-2|TRBV7-6
CASSSLGQQNTGELFF
TGTGCCAGCAGCTCCTTGGGACAGCAGAACACCGGGGAGCTGTTTTTT
>NA|NA|TRBJ1-5|TRBV2
CASSETEAQPQHF
TGTGCCAGCAGTGAGACGGAGGCTCAGCCCCAGCATTTT
>NA|TRBD2|TRBJ2-1|TRBV11-2
CASSTGLAGVYEQFF
TGTGCCAGCAGCACAGGACTAGCGGGAGTCTATGAGCAGTTCTTC
>NA|TRBD2|TRBJ2-1|TRBV5-1
CASSFDWDYSSYNEQFF
TGCGCCAGCAGCTTCGACTGGGACTACAGCTCCTACAATGAGCAGTTCTTC
>NA|NA|TRBJ2-3|TRBV19
CASSIRGGDTQYF
TGTGCCAGTAGTATAAGGGGTGGAGATACGCAGTATTTT
>NA|TRBD2|TRBJ2-1|TRBV11-3
CASSLGLGTSGDNEQFF
TGTGCCAGCAGCTTAGGGCTCGGGACTAGCGGGGACAATGAGCAGTTCTTC
>NA|TRBD1|TRBJ2-3|TRBV4-1
CASSQGEGQGPRDTQYF
TGCGCCAGCAGCCAAGGCGAAGGACAGGGCCCCCGAGATACGCAGTATTTT
>once|NA|TRBJ1-1|TRBV7-9
CASSLEGGGAGTEAFF
TGTGCCAGCAGCTTAGAGGGAGGGGGGGCCGGAACTGAAGCTTTCTTT
>NA|TRBD1|TRBJ1-4|TRBV28
CASSLPQGSFEKLFF
TGTGCCAGCAGCCTACCACAGGGGTCTTTCGAAAAACTGTTTTTT
>NA|TRBD1|TRBJ2-1|TRBV28
CASSHRGPSVDNEQFF
TGTGCCAGCAGTCACAGGGGGCCTTCCGTCGACAATGAGCAGTTCTTC
>NA|NA|TRBJ2-6|TRBV18
CASSPLMTDPSGANVLTF
TGTGCCAGCTCACCACTAATGACAGACCCCTCTGGGGCCAACGTCCTGACTTTC
>NA|TRBD2|TRBJ2-5|TRBV7-9
CASSPLAGIETQYF
TGTGCCAGCAGCCCACTAGCGGGGATAGAGACCCAGTACTTC
>NA|TRBD1|TRBJ2-7|TRBV15
CATSKNTDRGEQYF
TGTGCCACCAGCAAAAATACGGACAGGGGCGAGCAGTACTTC
>few|NA|TRBJ1-1|TRBV5-8
CASRHGAGRSVAEAFF
TGTGCCAGCAGACATGGGGCCGGACGTTCAGTAGCTGAAGCTTTCTTT
>once|NA|TRBJ1-5|TRBV27
CASTLRWGGNQPQHF
TGTGCCAGCACCCTAAGGTGGGGAGGGAATCAGCCCCAGCATTTT
>few|NA|TRBJ2-7|TRBV6-1
CASSEAPSPSYEQYF
TGTGCCAGCAGTGAAGCTCCTAGCCCTTCCTACGAGCAGTACTTC
>NA|NA|TRBJ1-1|TRBV11-1
CASRPGNTEAFF
TGTGCCAGCAGGCCGGGGAACACTGAAGCTTTCTTT
>NA|NA|TRBJ1-2|TRBV5-4
CASSLVSGMSYTF
TGTGCCAGCAGCTTGGTATCAGGGATGAGCTACACCTTC
>NA|NA|TRBJ2-1|TRBV7-9
CASSLVRGSRFF
TGTGCCAGCAGCTTAGTTCGTGGGTCTAGGTTCTTC
>NA|TRBD2|TRBJ2-3|TRBV9
CASSEGTSGIADTQYF
TGTGCCAGCAGCGAGGGGACTAGCGGGATCGCAGATACGCAGTATTTT
>NA|NA|TRBJ2-1|TRBV9
CASSVDSGAYNEQFF
TGTGCCAGCAGCGTAGACAGCGGAGCCTACAATGAGCAGTTCTTC
>once|TRBD2|TRBJ2-5|TRBV29-1
CSVGTSGAETQYF
TGCAGCGTTGGGACTAGCGGGGCAGAGACCCAGTACTTC
>NA|TRBD2|TRBJ2-1|TRBV6-5
CASTPSGGGNNEQFF
TGTGCCAGCACCCCCTCCGGCGGGGGGAACAATGAGCAGTTCTTC
>NA|NA|TRBJ2-1|TRBV18
CASSPQLRAGEQFF
TGTGCCAGCTCACCCCAGTTGAGGGCGGGCGAGCAGTTCTTC
>NA|NA|TRBJ1-5|TRBV28
CASPNGQRNQPQHF
TGTGCCAGCCCGAACGGACAGCGCAATCAGCCCCAGCATTTT
>once|NA|TRBJ1-2|TRBV19
CASRQGQGYGYTF
TGTGCCAGTAGACAAGGCCAGGGCTATGGCTACACCTTC
>few|NA|TRBJ2-3|TRBV9
CASSNYAGTTSTDTQYF
TGTGCCAGCAGCAACTATGCCGGGACAACTAGCACAGATACGCAGTATTTT
>NA|NA|TRBJ2-1|TRBV7-9
CSSSLGLNEQFF
TGTTCCAGCAGCTTAGGACTAAATGAGCAGTTCTTC
>NA|TRBD2|TRBJ2-3|TRBV28
CTSGVPEDTQYF
TGTACTAGCGGGGTGCCGGAAGATACGCAGTATTTT
>NA|NA|TRBJ2-3|TRBV7-9
CASRVAGGTLYF
NA
>NA|NA|TRBJ2-1|TRBV7-8
CASRPGTSNHQFF
TGTGCCAGCAGACCTGGGACTTCCAACCACCAGTTCTTC
>NA|NA|TRBJ2-7|TRBV30
CAWRGGLSGYEQYF
TGTGCCTGGAGGGGGGGGCTCTCAGGGTACGAGCAGTACTTC
>once|NA|TRBJ1-1|TRBV5-1
CAGSLGGERTEAFF
TGCGCCGGCAGCTTGGGGGGGGAGAGGACTGAAGCTTTCTTT
>NA|TRBD1|TRBJ2-7|TRBV30
CAWSPTGQAYEQYF
TGTGCCTGGAGTCCAACGGGACAGGCTTACGAGCAGTACTTC
>NA|NA|TRBJ2-2|TRBV7-6
CASRDTGNTEAGELFF
TGTGCCAGCAGAGATACAGGGAATACGGAAGCCGGGGAGCTGTTTTTT
>NA|NA|TRBJ2-3|TRBV7-9
CASTMWRDGADTQYF
TGTGCCAGCACCATGTGGCGGGATGGGGCAGATACGCAGTATTTT
>NA|TRBD1|TRBJ2-1|TRBV2
CASKGRGLSYNEQFF
TGTGCCAGCAAGGGCAGGGGGCTCTCCTACAATGAGCAGTTCTTC
>NA|NA|TRBJ2-7|TRBV18
CASSPREDITIGEQYF
TGTGCCAGCTCACCACGGGAGGACATCACTATAGGCGAGCAGTACTTC
>NA|TRBD2|TRBJ2-1|TRBV27
CASTKLAVDNEQFF
TGTGCCAGCACCAAACTAGCGGTCGACAATGAGCAGTTCTTC
>NA|NA|TRBJ2-7|TRBV4-1
CASSQQIPAGTSYEQYF
TGCGCCAGCAGCCAACAGATCCCGGCAGGCACCTCCTACGAGCAGTACTTC
>NA|NA|TRBJ1-6|TRBV5-6
CASSLGAPPLHF
TGTGCCAGCAGCTTGGGGGCGCCGCCCCTCCACTTT
>NA|TRBD1|TRBJ2-3|TRBV11-2
CASSVYRGLTDTQYF
TGTGCCAGCAGCGTCTACAGGGGGCTGACAGATACGCAGTATTTT
>few|TRBD1|TRBJ2-7|TRBV6-1
CASYGQVNYEQYF
TGTGCCAGCTACGGACAGGTTAACTACGAGCAGTACTTC
>NA|TRBD1|TRBJ2-1|TRBV2
CASSEGQGSDEQFF
TGTGCCAGCAGTGAGGGACAGGGTTCGGATGAGCAGTTCTTC
>NA|TRBD2|TRBJ2-7|TRBV10-1
CASSGAGTSGVYEQYF
TGCGCCAGCAGTGGTGCCGGGACTAGCGGGGTCTACGAGCAGTACTTC
>NA|NA|TRBJ1-6|TRBV27
CASSTIPSGENSPLHF
TGTGCCAGCAGTACAATCCCAAGCGGGGAGAATTCACCCCTCCACTTT
>NA|TRBD1|TRBJ1-2|TRBV15
CATSRPGTGVNGYTF
TGTGCCACCAGCAGACCTGGGACAGGGGTTAATGGCTACACCTTC
>NA|NA|TRBJ1-2|TRBV28
CASSLGQNYGYTF
TGTGCCAGCAGTCTAGGACAGAACTATGGCTACACCTTC
>NA|NA|TRBJ2-3|TRBV2
CASSETPMTTQYF
TGTGCCAGCAGTGAAACGCCGATGACAACGCAGTATTTT
>NA|TRBD2|TRBJ2-7|TRBV9
CASSVDGGSSYEQYF
TGTGCCAGCAGCGTAGATGGCGGGAGCTCCTACGAGCAGTACTTC
>few|NA|TRBJ1-1|TRBV7-9
CASSSTGSYTEAFF
TGTGCCAGCAGCTCCACAGGATCGTACACTGAAGCTTTCTTT
>NA|NA|TRBJ1-1|TRBV2
CASVLNTEAFF
TGTGCCAGCGTCTTGAACACTGAAGCTTTCTTT
>NA|NA|TRBJ2-2|TRBV9
CASSVGTVNTGELFF
TGTGCCAGCAGCGTAGGGACAGTAAACACCGGGGAGCTGTTTTTT
>once|NA|TRBJ2-7|TRBV6-1
CASSEPLYEQYF
TGTGCCAGCAGTGAACCCTTATACGAGCAGTACTTC
>NA|NA|TRBJ1-3|TRBV18
CASSPSRGISGNTIYF
TGTGCCAGCTCACCCTCCCGGGGGATCTCTGGAAACACCATATATTTT
>NA|NA|TRBJ2-1|TRBV7-8
CASSLEPGLDTYNEQFF
TGTGCCAGCAGCTTAGAACCGGGACTGGACACCTACAATGAGCAGTTCTTC
>NA|TRBD1|TRBJ1-1|TRBV7-3
CASSSRQGSTEAFF
TGTGCCAGCAGCAGTCGACAGGGCTCCACTGAAGCTTTCTTT
>NA|TRBD1|TRBJ1-4|TRBV6-5
CASSYRGLTNEKLFF
TGTGCCAGCAGTTACAGGGGGCTCACTAATGAAAAACTGTTTTTT